The text below deals with one T cell receptor (beta chain). The germline V and J ends were trimmed by 0 bases and 7 bases, with 15 bases remaining between them. Looked up from germline, CDR1 is SGHDN and CDR2 is FVKESK. The CDR3 length is 15 residues. This entry comes from a study of blood T cell repertoires in COVID-19. As handled by the study authors: Using reference gene primer amplification, nucleated cell counts were estimated. This table comes from immunoSEQ multiplex PCR, and its TCRdb copy is limited to in-frame clones, with some not included. V and J calls and clone size are given by that table; D and trimming were obtained from the DNA. The sample includes 250,000 to 300,000 clones, 70% to 90% of them seen just once.

The TCR was taken from a middle-aged man with active or convalescent COVID-19. The V and J genes are TRBV14 and TRBJ1-2; D is unresolved. The sequenced sample consisted of peripheral blood. CDR3 nucleotides: TGTGCCAGCAGCCAAGATCTGGCGGGTTGGGGTGGCTACACCTTC. Amino acid sequence: CASSQDLAGWGGYTF.